This T cell receptor (beta chain) stems from a study of cytomegalovirus exposure and HLA in healthy donors. About the study: Earlier, 150 million to 200 million T cells were analyzed, and fewer than 120 million unique TCR beta sequences were found among them.

This clone was recorded a few times. Primers: 60 Vbeta forward and 13 Jbeta reverse. Assay: immunoSEQ multiplex PCR; the TCRdb copy retains only in-frame clones and omits some. The sample lists approximately 110,000 clones; 15% were seen once. The V gene lost 3 bases and the J gene lost 0 bases, with 9 bases spanning the gap. Germline V gives CDR1 SNHLY, CDR2 FYNNEI. The CDR3 has 14 residues. The receptor was derived from a woman between 18 and 29 years old in good health and CMV-seronegative. This chain links TRBV2 with TRBJ2-7, with D maybe TRBD1 (6 bases). The sequencing input was PBMCs. The CDR3 DNA reads as TGTGCCAGCAGTGAGGGGGCAACCTCCTACGAGCAGTACTTC. Its translation is CASSEGATSYEQYF. Drawing the rest from reference TRBV2 and TRBJ2-7, the complete variable domain is EPEVTQTPSHQVTQMGQEVILRCVPISNHLYFYWYRQILGQKVEFLVSFYNNEISEKSEIFDDQFSVERPDGSNFTLKIRSTKLEDSAMYFCASSEGATSYEQYFGPGTRLTVT.